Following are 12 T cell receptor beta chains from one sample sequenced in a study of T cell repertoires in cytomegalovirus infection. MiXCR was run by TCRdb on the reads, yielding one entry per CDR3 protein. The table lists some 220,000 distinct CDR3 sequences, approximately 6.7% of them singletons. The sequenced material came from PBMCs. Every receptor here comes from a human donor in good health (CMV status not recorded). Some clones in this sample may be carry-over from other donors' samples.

The CDR3 nucleotides read TGCAGCGGAAGACGGGGGGGAGAGACCCAGTACTTC. Translated: CSGRRGGETQYF. The chain has TRBV29-1 and TRBJ2-5; 8 bases agree with TRBD2. This CDR3 has 12 residues. CDR1 and CDR2 from the germline V gene are SQVTM and ANQGSEA. V trimming: 7 bases; J trimming: 4 bases; junction bases outside the gene matches: 5. Supplemented by reference TRBV29-1 and TRBJ2-5, the full variable domain reads SAVISQKPSRDICQRGTSLTIQCQVDSQVTMMFWYRQQPGQSLTLIATANQGSEATYESGFVIDKFPISRPNLTFSTLTVSNMSPEDSSIYLCSGRRGGETQYFGPGTRLLVL.

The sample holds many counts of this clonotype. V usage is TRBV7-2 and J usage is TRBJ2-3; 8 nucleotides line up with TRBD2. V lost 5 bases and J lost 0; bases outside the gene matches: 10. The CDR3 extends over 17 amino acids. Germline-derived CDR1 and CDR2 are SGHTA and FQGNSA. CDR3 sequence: CASSPLSGGPSTDTQYF. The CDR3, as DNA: TGTGCCAGCAGCCCCCTAAGCGGGGGCCCTAGCACAGATACGCAGTATTTT.

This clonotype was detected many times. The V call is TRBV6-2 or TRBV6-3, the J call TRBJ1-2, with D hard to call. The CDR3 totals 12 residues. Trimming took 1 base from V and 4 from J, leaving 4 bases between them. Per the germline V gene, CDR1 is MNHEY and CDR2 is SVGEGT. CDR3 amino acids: CASSYYGYGYTF. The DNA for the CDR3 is TGTGCCAGCAGTTACTACGGCTATGGCTACACCTTC.

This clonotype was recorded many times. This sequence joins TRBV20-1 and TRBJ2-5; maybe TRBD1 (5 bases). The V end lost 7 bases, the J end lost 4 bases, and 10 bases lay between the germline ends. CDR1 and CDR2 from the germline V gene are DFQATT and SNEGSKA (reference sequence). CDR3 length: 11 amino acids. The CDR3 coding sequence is TGCAGTGTGGACACCGGAGAGACCCAGTACTTC. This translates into CSVDTGETQYF.

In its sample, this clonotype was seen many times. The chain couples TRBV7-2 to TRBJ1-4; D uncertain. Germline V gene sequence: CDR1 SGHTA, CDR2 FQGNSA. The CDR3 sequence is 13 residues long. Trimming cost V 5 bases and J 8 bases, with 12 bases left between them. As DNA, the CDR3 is TGTGCCAGCAGCCAAAACATGGGGGAAAAACTGTTTTTT. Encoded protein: CASSQNMGEKLFF.

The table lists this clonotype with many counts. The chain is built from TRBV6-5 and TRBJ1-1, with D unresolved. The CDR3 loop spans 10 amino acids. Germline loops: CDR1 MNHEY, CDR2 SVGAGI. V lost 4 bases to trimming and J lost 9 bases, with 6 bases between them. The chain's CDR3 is CASSFPKAFF. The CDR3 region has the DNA TGTGCCAGCAGTTTCCCTAAAGCTTTCTTT.

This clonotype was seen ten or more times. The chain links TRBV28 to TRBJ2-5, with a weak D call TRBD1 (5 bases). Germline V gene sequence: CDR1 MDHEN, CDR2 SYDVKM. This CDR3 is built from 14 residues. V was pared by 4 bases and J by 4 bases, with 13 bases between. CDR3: CASSSTSRGETQYF. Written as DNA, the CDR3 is TGTGCCAGCAGTTCGACATCAAGGGGAGAGACCCAGTACTTC.

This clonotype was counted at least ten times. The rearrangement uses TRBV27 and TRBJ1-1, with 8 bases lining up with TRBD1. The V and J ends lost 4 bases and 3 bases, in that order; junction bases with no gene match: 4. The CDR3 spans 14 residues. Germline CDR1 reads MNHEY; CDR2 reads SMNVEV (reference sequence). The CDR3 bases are TGTGCCAGCAGTTATTCAGGGGGCTACACTGAAGCTTTCTTT. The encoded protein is CASSYSGGYTEAFF.

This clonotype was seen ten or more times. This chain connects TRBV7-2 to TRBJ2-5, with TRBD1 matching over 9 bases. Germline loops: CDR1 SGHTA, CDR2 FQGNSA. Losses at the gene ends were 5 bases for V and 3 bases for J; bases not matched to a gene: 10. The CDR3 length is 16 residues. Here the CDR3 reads CASSTDRGTGKETQYF. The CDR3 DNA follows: TGTGCCAGCAGCACCGACCGGGGGACAGGGAAAGAGACCCAGTACTTC.

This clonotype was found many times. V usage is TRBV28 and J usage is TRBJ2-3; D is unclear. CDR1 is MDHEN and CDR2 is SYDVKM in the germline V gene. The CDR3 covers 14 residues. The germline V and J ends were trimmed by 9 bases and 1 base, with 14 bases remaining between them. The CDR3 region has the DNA TGTGCCAGTGCTGAGGTTTCTGGCACAGATACGCAGTATTTT. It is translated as CASAEVSGTDTQYF.

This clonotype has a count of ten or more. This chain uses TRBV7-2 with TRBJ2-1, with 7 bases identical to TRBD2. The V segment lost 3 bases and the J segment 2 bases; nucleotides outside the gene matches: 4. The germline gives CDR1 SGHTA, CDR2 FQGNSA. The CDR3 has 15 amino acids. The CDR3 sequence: CASSLGLKPYNEQFF. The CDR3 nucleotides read TGTGCCAGCAGCTTGGGACTAAAGCCCTACAATGAGCAGTTCTTC.

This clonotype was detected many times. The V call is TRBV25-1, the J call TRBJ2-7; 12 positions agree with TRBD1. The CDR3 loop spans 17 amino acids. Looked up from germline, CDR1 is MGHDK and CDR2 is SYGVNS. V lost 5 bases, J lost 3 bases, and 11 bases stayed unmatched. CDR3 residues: CASSSGGQGARNYEQYF. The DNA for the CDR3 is TGTGCCAGCAGTTCTGGGGGACAGGGGGCGCGTAACTACGAGCAGTACTTC.